This T cell receptor (beta chain) was sequenced during a study of shared clonotypes between healthy human individuals. Study-wide findings and caveats: Represented genetic and exposure-history diversity was restricted by having few donors.

Data came from immunoSEQ multiplex PCR; TCRdb stores just in-frame clones and leaves some out. The repertoire holds around 2,000,000 clones, roughly 95% seen once, with 0.9% to 1.3% in the top ten. CD8 cells classed as naive were CD45RO-negative and positively selected for CCR7, excluding terminally differentiated effector memory CD45RA+ cells. A note on this clone: The target antigen is unknown.

V shed 0 bases, J shed 4 bases, and the junction held 7 bases outside the gene matches. Per the germline V gene, CDR1 is SGHTA and CDR2 is FQGNSA. The CDR3 extends over 17 amino acids. J is TRBJ2-3 and V is TRBV7-2; TRBD1 agrees at 10 bases. The TCR was taken from a man younger than 35 in good health. The material sequenced was naive CD8+ T cells sorted from blood. CDR3 sequence reads: CASSLAPGTGEADTQYF. The CDR3 nucleotides read TGTGCCAGCAGCTTAGCCCCCGGGACAGGGGAGGCAGATACGCAGTATTTT.